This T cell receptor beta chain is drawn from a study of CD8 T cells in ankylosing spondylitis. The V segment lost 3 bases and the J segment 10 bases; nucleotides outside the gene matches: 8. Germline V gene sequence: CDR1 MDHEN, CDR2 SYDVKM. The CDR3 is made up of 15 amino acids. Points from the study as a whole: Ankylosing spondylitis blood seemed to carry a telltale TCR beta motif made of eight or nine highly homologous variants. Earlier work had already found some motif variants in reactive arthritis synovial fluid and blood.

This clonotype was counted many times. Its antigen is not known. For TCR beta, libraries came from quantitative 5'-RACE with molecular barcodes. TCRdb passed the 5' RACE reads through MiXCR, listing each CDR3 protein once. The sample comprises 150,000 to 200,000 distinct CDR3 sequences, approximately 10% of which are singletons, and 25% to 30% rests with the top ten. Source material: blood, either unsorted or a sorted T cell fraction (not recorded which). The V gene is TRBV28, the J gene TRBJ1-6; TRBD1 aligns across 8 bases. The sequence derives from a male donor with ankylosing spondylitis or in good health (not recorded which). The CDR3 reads CASSFRTGRGSPLHF. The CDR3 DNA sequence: TGTGCCAGCAGTTTCCGGACAGGGAGAGGGTCACCCCTCCACTTT. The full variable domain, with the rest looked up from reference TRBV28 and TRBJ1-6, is DVKVTQSSRYLVKRTGEKVFLECVQDMDHENMFWYRQDPGLGLRLIYFSYDVKMKEKGDIPEGYSVSREKKERFSLILESASTNQTSMYLCASSFRTGRGSPLHFGNGTRLTVT.